The 27 T cell receptor beta chains in this list originate from one sample, sequenced in a study of T cell responses to AZD1222 COVID-19 vaccine. TCRdb's table, derived via immunoSEQ multiplex PCR, lists solely in-frame clones and lacks some. The table lists under 110,000 clones, 75% to 90% of them singletons. The material sequenced was peripheral blood, taken on day 0 of AZD1222 vaccination. The receptor source for this set is an adult in good health.

The sample holds a few counts of this clone. The V call is TRBV28, the J call TRBJ1-5, with TRBD1 matching over 8 bases. Trimming removed 6 bases from V and 6 bases from J; junction bases left unmatched: 7. Germline loops: CDR1 MDHEN, CDR2 SYDVKM. The CDR3 extends over 14 amino acids. The CDR3 DNA reads as TGTGCCAGCAGAATGACAGGGGTCCTTCAGCCCCAGCATTTT. It specifies CASRMTGVLQPQHF.

V and J are TRBV19 and TRBJ1-1; 7 bases align to TRBD1. CDR1 and CDR2 (germline): LNHDA, SQIVND (reference sequence). Trimming took 3 bases from V and 6 from J; bases not matched to a gene: 13. The CDR3 length is 16 residues. The CDR3 DNA is TGTGCCAGTAGTATGTTCCGGACAGGAAAAGGAGCTGAAGCTTTCTTT. The encoded protein is CASSMFRTGKGAEAFF.

The V and J genes are TRBV6-5 and TRBJ2-7; maybe TRBD1 (6 bases). Deletions cut 7 bases from V and 3 bases from J, with 16 bases between. This CDR3 is built from 14 residues. Germline-derived CDR1 and CDR2 are MNHEY and SVGAGI. This CDR3 reads CASIIGGRVYEQYF. CDR3 coding DNA: TGTGCCAGCATCATTGGGGGCCGGGTCTACGAGCAGTACTTC.

The rearrangement links TRBV6-5 to TRBJ2-7, with a possible D match to TRBD1 (6 bases). Per the germline V gene, CDR1 is MNHEY and CDR2 is SVGAGI. The CDR3 is 14 residues long. Trimming removed 6 bases from V and 5 bases from J, with 17 bases in between. This CDR3 is CASRRMGAAHEQYF. CDR3 in DNA: TGTGCCAGCAGGCGAATGGGGGCCGCCCACGAGCAGTACTTC.

The rearrangement uses TRBV24-1 and TRBJ2-7; no firm D call. Germline loops: CDR1 KGHDR, CDR2 SFDVKD. V shed 1 base and J shed 3 bases, with 0 bases lying between them. The CDR3 is 11 residues long. The CDR3 coding sequence is TGTGCCACCAGTGATTTCTACGAGCAGTACTTC. It encodes CATSDFYEQYF.

In DNA, the CDR3 is TGTGCCAGCTCACCCGCCGTTATACAGGGGGCGGTTGACTACACCTTC. Translated, it gives CASSPAVIQGAVDYTF. The chain joins TRBV18 to TRBJ1-2; 9 bases are shared with TRBD1. J was trimmed by 10 bases and V by 3 bases; bases with no gene match: 15. This CDR3 is 16 amino acids long. Germline loops: CDR1 KGHSH, CDR2 LQKENI.

V usage is TRBV18 and J usage is TRBJ1-4, with a weak D call TRBD1 (5 bases). V was cut by 1 base and J by 8 bases, with 26 bases left in between. The CDR3 length is 19 residues. Per germline, CDR1 KGHSH and CDR2 LQKENI. CDR3 sequence reads: CASSPLLPAGGHGREKLFF. CDR3 DNA: TGTGCCAGCTCACCACTTTTACCCGCCGGTGGACACGGGCGAGAAAAACTGTTTTTT. Using reference TRBV18 and TRBJ1-4 for the parts outside the CDR3, the full variable domain is NAGVMQNPRHLVRRRGQEARLRCSPMKGHSHVYWYRQLPEEGLKFMVYLQKENIIDESGMPKERFSAEFPKEGPSILRIQQVVRGDSAAYFCASSPLLPAGGHGREKLFFGSGTQLSVL.

This chain links TRBV2 with TRBJ1-2, with D possibly matching TRBD1 (6 bases). The CDR3 covers 17 residues. Germline CDR1 is SNHLY and CDR2 is FYNNEI. V lost 1 base and J lost 0, with 15 bases in between. The CDR3 DNA sequence: TGTGCCAGCAGTGAAGGGGTAACAGGGACCACTAACTATGGCTACACCTTC. Translation: CASSEGVTGTTNYGYTF.

This clone occurred once. The CDR3 here is CASLGGPEQYF. CDR3 sequence (DNA): TGTGCCAGCTTAGGGGGGCCCGAGCAGTACTTC. The chain employs TRBV28 and TRBJ2-7, with D perhaps assigned TRBD1 or TRBD2 (6 bases each). Germline V lookup: CDR1 MDHEN, CDR2 SYDVKM. V was pared by 8 bases and J by 6 bases, with 11 bases between. The CDR3 is 11 amino acids. Using reference TRBV28 and TRBJ2-7 for the parts outside the CDR3, the full variable domain is DVKVTQSSRYLVKRTGEKVFLECVQDMDHENMFWYRQDPGLGLRLIYFSYDVKMKEKGDIPEGYSVSREKKERFSLILESASTNQTSMYLCASLGGPEQYFGPGTRLTVT.

The chain is built from TRBV5-1 and TRBJ1-2, with no clear D. Germline assignment: CDR1 SGHRS and CDR2 YFSETQ. Trimming pared 4 bases from V and 7 bases from J, leaving 14 bases between. This CDR3 is 13 amino acids long. The CDR3 nucleotides read TGCGCCAGCAGCCCGGACGGCCACGGTGGCTACACCTTC. Protein product: CASSPDGHGGYTF.

The chain uses TRBV2 and TRBJ2-2; 7 bases agree with TRBD1. The CDR3 extends over 15 amino acids. CDR1 and CDR2 (germline): SNHLY, FYNNEI. V lost 2 bases to trimming and J lost 4 bases; unmatched junction nucleotides: 4. The CDR3, as DNA: TGTGCCAGCAGTGAAATAGGGGGCGGCACCGGGGAGCTGTTTTTT. Translation gives CASSEIGGGTGELFF.

V and J are TRBV5-4 and TRBJ2-3; perhaps D is TRBD1 or TRBD2 (5 bases each). Germline CDR1 SGHNT, CDR2 YYREEE (reference sequence). V lost 7 bases to trimming and J lost 2 bases, with 17 bases between them. This CDR3 is 15 amino acids long. The CDR3 region is CASRRGAGPTDTQYF. The DNA of the CDR3 is TGTGCCAGCCGCAGAGGGGCAGGGCCCACAGATACGCAGTATTTT.

In nucleotides, the CDR3 is TGTGCCAGCAGCCCAGACACAGGGGGCCGTGGCTACACCTTC. Amino acid sequence: CASSPDTGGRGYTF. The rearrangement joins TRBV6-2 or TRBV6-3 to TRBJ1-2, with 9 bases fitting TRBD1. CDR3 length equals 14 residues. CDR1 MNHEY and CDR2 SVGEGT come from the germline V gene. J lost 7 bases, V lost 6 bases, and 9 bases had no gene match.

The chain has TRBV6-5 and TRBJ2-7; perhaps TRBD1 as D (6 bases). The CDR3 runs 15 residues. V was clipped by 0 bases and J by 6 bases, with 15 bases between them. Germline-derived CDR1 and CDR2 are MNHEY and SVGAGI. This chain's CDR3 is CASSYSIGGSGEQYF. DNA for the CDR3: TGTGCCAGCAGTTACTCGATTGGGGGCTCGGGCGAGCAGTACTTC.

This clone came up once. The gene calls are TRBV6-5 and TRBJ2-5; 9 bases are a match to TRBD1. Unmatched junction bases numbered 2, after V lost 2 bases and J lost 4 bases. The CDR3 runs to 14 residues. Germline-derived CDR1 and CDR2 are MNHEY and SVGAGI. CDR3 bases: TGTGCCAGCAGTTACGGACAGGGGCGAGAGACCCAGTACTTC. It encodes CASSYGQGRETQYF.

This clone came up once. The gene calls are TRBV29-1 and TRBJ2-1; D unclear. This CDR3 has 17 amino acids. Germline V CDR1 and CDR2: SQVTM, ANQGSEA. Trimming pared 0 bases from V and 8 bases from J, leaving 23 bases between. Written as DNA, the CDR3 is TGCAGCGTTGAAGATCCTCGAGCGACGTTGATTCCGGATGAGCAGTTCTTC. Its protein product is CSVEDPRATLIPDEQFF.

The chain is built from TRBV7-9 and TRBJ1-2; TRBD1 is a possible D gene (6 bases). The CDR3 covers 16 residues. The ends were cut back, 1 base at V and 0 bases at J, with 12 bases in the middle. CDR1 is SEHNR and CDR2 is FQNEAQ in the germline V gene (reference sequence). This chain's CDR3 is CASSLGGGQPNYGYTF. The CDR3 nucleotides are TGTGCCAGCAGCTTAGGTGGGGGACAACCTAACTATGGCTACACCTTC.

The rearrangement links TRBV19 to TRBJ2-1, with a tentative D call TRBD1 (6 bases). V lost 1 base to trimming and J lost 9 bases, with 16 bases between them. Germline CDR1 is LNHDA and CDR2 is SQIVND (reference sequence). This CDR3 is built from 15 residues. This chain's CDR3 is CASSIAGTGYGEQFF. Written as DNA, the CDR3 is TGTGCCAGTAGTATAGCGGGCACAGGGTATGGTGAGCAGTTCTTC. Using reference TRBV19 and TRBJ2-1 for the parts outside the CDR3, the full variable domain is DGGITQSPKYLFRKEGQNVTLSCEQNLNHDAMYWYRQDPGQGLRLIYYSQIVNDFQKGDIAEGYSVSREKKESFPLTVTSAQKNPTAFYLCASSIAGTGYGEQFFGPGTRLTVL.

The chain combines TRBV5-1 with TRBJ2-1; D is uncertain. CDR3 size: 16 residues. Germline CDR1 reads SGHRS; CDR2 reads YFSETQ. V lost 0 bases, J lost 0 bases, and 10 bases lay in between. The CDR3 reads CASSLAGGFSYNEQFF. CDR3 in DNA: TGCGCCAGCAGCTTGGCAGGCGGCTTCTCCTACAATGAGCAGTTCTTC.

This chain links TRBV5-4 with TRBJ2-1, with TRBD2 matching 10 bases. Trimming removed 4 bases from V and 7 bases from J; junction bases left unmatched: 17. There are 18 residues in the CDR3. Germline V gives CDR1 SGHNT, CDR2 YYREEE (reference sequence). CDR3 sequence: CASSQYQSASGSKNEQFF. The CDR3 DNA is TGTGCCAGCAGCCAGTACCAGTCGGCTAGCGGGAGTAAAAATGAGCAGTTCTTC.

V and J are TRBV9 and TRBJ1-4, with a tentative D call TRBD1 (6 bases). Per the germline V gene, CDR1 is SGDLS and CDR2 is YYNGEE. The CDR3 loop spans 18 amino acids. V was pared by 1 base and J by 5 bases, with 21 bases between. CDR3 in DNA: TGTGCCAGCAGCGTAAGACTCCCCGGTGAAGGGGGGAATGAAAAACTGTTTTTT. Translating gives CASSVRLPGEGGNEKLFF.

The V call is TRBV18, the J call TRBJ1-1; D is undetermined. The CDR3 has 15 amino acids. Germline CDR1 reads KGHSH; CDR2 reads LQKENI. V gave up 3 bases and J gave up 0 bases, with 11 bases separating them. CDR3 in amino acids: CASSPWIGMNTEAFF. The CDR3 coding sequence is TGTGCCAGCTCACCCTGGATAGGGATGAACACTGAAGCTTTCTTT.

The chain carries TRBV29-1 and TRBJ1-2; no clear D. Trimming removed 3 bases from V and 3 bases from J, with 11 bases in between. Germline V gene sequence: CDR1 SQVTM, CDR2 ANQGSEA. The CDR3 covers 13 residues. The CDR3 DNA sequence: TGCAGCGTTGACAACCCTCTGGACTATGGCTACACCTTC. This gives the protein CSVDNPLDYGYTF.

The gene calls are TRBV5-1 and TRBJ2-4; D uncertain. Germline assignment: CDR1 SGHRS and CDR2 YFSETQ. The CDR3 has 14 amino acids. V was pared by 0 bases and J by 9 bases, with 13 bases between. CDR3 residues: CASSLGQEWGIQYF. DNA for the CDR3: TGCGCCAGCAGCTTGGGGCAGGAGTGGGGCATTCAGTACTTC.

This clone was detected only once. The chain couples TRBV19 to TRBJ2-5; D may be TRBD1 or TRBD2 (7 bases each). The CDR3 contains 15 residues. CDR1 is LNHDA, CDR2 SQIVND, per germline (reference sequence). Trimming took 5 bases from V and 5 from J, leaving 18 bases between them. The CDR3 protein is CASSVGTQGGETQYF. CDR3 bases: TGTGCCAGTAGTGTCGGGACTCAGGGGGGGGAGACCCAGTACTTC.

This sequence joins TRBV4-3 and TRBJ2-2; 7 nucleotides match TRBD2. The CDR3 extends over 16 amino acids. Germline CDR1 LGHNA, CDR2 YSLEER. V shed 1 base, J shed 3 bases, and the junction held 5 bases outside the gene matches. For the CDR3, the DNA is TGCGCCAGCAGCCAAGTTTTCGCGGGGGACACCGGGGAGCTGTTTTTT. Translated, it gives CASSQVFAGDTGELFF.

This rearrangement joins TRBV28 to TRBJ2-7; TRBD2 might be the D (6 bases). Germline values: CDR1 MDHEN, CDR2 SYDVKM. V lost 7 bases, J lost 0 bases, and 16 bases lay in between. The CDR3 totals 15 residues. DNA of the CDR3: TGTGCCAGCACCTCGGCAGGGACTCACTCCTACGAGCAGTACTTC. Its translation is CASTSAGTHSYEQYF. Complete variable domain (other parts from reference TRBV28 and TRBJ2-7): DVKVTQSSRYLVKRTGEKVFLECVQDMDHENMFWYRQDPGLGLRLIYFSYDVKMKEKGDIPEGYSVSREKKERFSLILESASTNQTSMYLCASTSAGTHSYEQYFGPGTRLTVT.